The 30 T cell receptor beta chains below were found in one sample sequenced in a study of T cell repertoires in cytomegalovirus infection. TCRdb ran MiXCR on the reads and lists one entry per CDR3 protein. The profile shows 290,000 or so distinct CDR3 sequences, approximately 10% of them singletons. The sample taken for sequencing was PBMCs. The receptors stem from a human donor in good health (CMV status not recorded). Some clones in this sample may be carry-over from other donors' samples.

This clonotype was seen ten or more times. The chain recombines TRBV20-1 with TRBJ2-4, with D possibly matching TRBD1 (8 bases). The CDR3 is 14 residues long. Trimming took 2 bases from V and 7 from J, leaving 15 bases between them. Germline V CDR1 and CDR2: DFQATT, SNEGSKA (reference sequence). CDR3 loop: CSARQQGGGNIQYF. The CDR3 coding sequence is TGCAGTGCTAGACAACAGGGGGGAGGGAACATTCAGTACTTC.

In this sample, this clonotype turned up a few times. The junction shows a germline mismatch at one end, possibly a read error. The chain employs TRBV20-1 and TRBJ1-1; D may be TRBD1 (5 bases). This CDR3 contains 13 residues. Germline CDR1 is DFQATT and CDR2 is SNEGSKA (reference sequence). CDR3 amino acids: CSPRGFGATEAFF. The CDR3 coding sequence is TGCAGTCCTAGGGGTTTCGGAGCGACTGAAGCTTTCTTT.

V is TRBV27 and J is TRBJ2-1; D unresolved. Germline V lookup: CDR1 MNHEY, CDR2 SMNVEV (reference sequence). This CDR3 has 14 amino acids. With 8 bases removed from V and 0 bases from J, the gap between germline ends came to 11 bases. The CDR3 DNA follows: TGTGCCAGCGCCGGGCTTGGCTCCTACAATGAGCAGTTCTTC. This sequence encodes CASAGLGSYNEQFF.

This clonotype has more than one count but fewer than ten. This rearrangement joins TRBV29-1 to TRBJ2-5; D is perhaps TRBD2 (7 bases). V gave up 0 bases and J gave up 2 bases, with 13 bases separating them. The CDR3 is 15 amino acids. CDR1 and CDR2 from the germline V gene are SQVTM and ANQGSEA. The DNA of the CDR3 is TGCAGCGTTGAAGATCCGCGGGGGCCTCAAGAGACCCAGTACTTC. This codes for CSVEDPRGPQETQYF. Combining the CDR3 with reference TRBV29-1 and TRBJ2-5 gives the whole variable domain SAVISQKPSRDICQRGTSLTIQCQVDSQVTMMFWYRQQPGQSLTLIATANQGSEATYESGFVIDKFPISRPNLTFSTLTVSNMSPEDSSIYLCSVEDPRGPQETQYFGPGTRLLVL.

This clonotype was seen a handful of times. This chain's CDR3 is CSARDGVSSYEQYV. The CDR3 nucleotides read TGCAGTGCTAGAGATGGGGTCAGTTCCTACGAGCAGTACGTC. The V gene is TRBV20-1, the J gene TRBJ2-7; unclear D gene. V lost 0 bases to trimming and J lost 1 base, with 10 bases between them. CDR3 length equals 14 residues. Per the germline V gene, CDR1 is DFQATT and CDR2 is SNEGSKA (reference sequence).

This clonotype was counted ten times or more. The chain carries TRBV7-9 and TRBJ2-3; TRBD1 matches 7 bases. With 1 base clipped from V and 1 base from J, the junction kept 5 bases outside the gene matches. The germline V gene has CDR1 SEHNR and CDR2 FQNEAQ (reference sequence). CDR3 size: 16 residues. The CDR3 nucleotides are TGTGCCAGCAGCTTAGACAGGGGATGGGGCACAGATACGCAGTATTTT. Encoded protein: CASSLDRGWGTDTQYF.

This clonotype was counted ten times or more. This chain joins TRBV7-2 and TRBJ2-6, with a tentative D call TRBD2 (7 bases). The germline V gene has CDR1 SGHTA and CDR2 FQGNSA. CDR3 length: 15 residues. V lost 4 bases to trimming and J lost 2 bases, with 9 bases between them. The DNA for the CDR3 is TGTGCCAGCAGCTGGGGGGGCACTGGGGCCAACGTCCTGACTTTC. Translation: CASSWGGTGANVLTF.

This clonotype was counted many times. The chain is built from TRBV10-2 and TRBJ2-5; TRBD1 matches at 9 bases. Germline-derived CDR1 and CDR2 are WSHSY and SAAADI. This CDR3 is built from 15 residues. V was clipped by 9 bases and J by 5 bases; unmatched bases: 13. This CDR3 is CARGYGDRDLETQYF. The CDR3, as DNA: TGCGCCAGAGGTTATGGGGACAGGGACCTGGAGACCCAGTACTTC.

This clonotype was seen repeatedly, ten times or more. This chain connects TRBV2 to TRBJ2-1, with 14 bases matching TRBD2. CDR3 length: 19 residues. The ends lost 4 bases at V and 4 bases at J; junction bases unmatched: 12. Germline values: CDR1 SNHLY, CDR2 FYNNEI. The CDR3 region is CASSVAGLAGGHFYNEQFF. CDR3 nucleotide sequence: TGTGCCAGCAGTGTGGCCGGACTAGCGGGGGGCCATTTTTACAATGAGCAGTTCTTC.

This clonotype was detected many times. The chain combines TRBV7-8 with TRBJ1-1; weak D call: TRBD1 (5 bases). Germline CDR1 and CDR2: SGHVS and FQNEAQ. Trimming stripped 3 bases from V and 3 bases from J, with 8 bases between. The CDR3 consists of 13 residues. The DNA of the CDR3 is TGTGCCAGCAGCTTCAGGGAGGACACTGAAGCTTTCTTT. Translated, it gives CASSFREDTEAFF.

The chain recombines TRBV29-1 with TRBJ2-7; 9 positions agree with TRBD1. CDR1 is SQVTM, CDR2 ANQGSEA, per germline. V gave up 6 bases and J gave up 7 bases; unmatched junction bases: 13. The CDR3 runs 14 residues. CDR3 sequence (DNA): TGCAGCGTGATAACAGGGGGCTACTTGGAGGAGCAGTACTTC. It encodes CSVITGGYLEEQYF.

There are many counts of this clonotype. This chain uses TRBV7-2 with TRBJ2-2, with TRBD2 identical over 11 bases. CDR1 SGHTA and CDR2 FQGNSA come from the germline V gene. The V segment lost 1 base and the J segment 1 base; nucleotides outside the gene matches: 5. The CDR3 spans 18 residues. This chain's CDR3 is CASSLDSGGAWNTGELFF. The CDR3, as DNA: TGTGCCAGCAGCTTAGATAGCGGGGGGGCCTGGAACACCGGGGAGCTGTTTTTT.

This clonotype was observed many times. The chain employs TRBV6-5 and TRBJ1-1; D perhaps matches TRBD1 (5 bases). The CDR3 length is 15 residues. Germline lookup yields CDR1 MNHEY and CDR2 SVGAGI. V gave up 2 bases and J gave up 5 bases, with 15 bases separating them. The CDR3 region has the DNA TGTGCCAGCAGTTACGCGGAGGGGTTGGGGACTGAAGCTTTCTTT. Protein product: CASSYAEGLGTEAFF.

Ten or more counts support this clonotype. V usage is TRBV7-9 and J usage is TRBJ1-1; 7 positions agree with TRBD1. From germline, CDR1 is SEHNR and CDR2 FQNEAQ (reference sequence). Losses at the gene ends were 5 bases for V and 2 bases for J; bases not matched to a gene: 5. CDR3 length equals 14 residues. CDR3 residues: CASSPGQENTEAFF. The CDR3 DNA sequence: TGTGCCAGCAGCCCAGGACAGGAAAACACTGAAGCTTTCTTT.

The sample holds a few counts of this clonotype. This chain connects TRBV3-1 to TRBJ2-1; D remains ambiguous. The CDR3 is made up of 12 amino acids. The V and J ends lost 1 base and 12 bases respectively, with 10 bases between them. Germline CDR1 is LGHDT and CDR2 is YNNKEL (reference sequence). The CDR3 bases are TGTGCCAGCAGCCAAGCGTCCACACGGCAGTTCTTC. This codes for CASSQASTRQFF.

This clonotype was seen a handful of times. The rearrangement joins TRBV13 to TRBJ1-2; D is unresolved. Deletions cut 1 base from V and 8 bases from J, with 14 bases between. The CDR3 consists of 14 residues. Germline V CDR1 and CDR2: PRHDT, FYEKMQ (reference sequence). The CDR3 region has the DNA TGTGCCAGCAGCTTAGTCGCTCCTGCCGAGGGCTACACCTTC. Residues: CASSLVAPAEGYTF.

The table lists this clonotype with many counts. CDR3 sequence reads: CASSPREQKETQYF. The CDR3 nucleotides are TGTGCCAGCAGCCCCCGTGAGCAGAAAGAGACCCAGTACTTC. The V call is TRBV7-9, the J call TRBJ2-5; D ambiguous. Trimming shortened V by 5 bases and J by 3 bases, and 13 bases separated the two germline ends. From germline, CDR1 is SEHNR and CDR2 FQNEAQ (reference sequence). The CDR3 contains 14 residues.

This clonotype was recorded at least ten times. The rearrangement uses TRBV25-1 and TRBJ2-7, with D tentatively TRBD1 (5 bases). This CDR3 is built from 14 residues. V was clipped by 3 bases and J by 5 bases, with 14 bases between them. The germline V gene encodes CDR1 MGHDK and CDR2 SYGVNS. The CDR3 loop reads CASSDSTARDEQYF. Here the CDR3 DNA reads TGTGCCAGCAGTGATTCGACAGCCCGGGACGAGCAGTACTTC.

This clonotype was seen repeatedly, ten times or more. J is TRBJ2-2 and V is TRBV6-5; D perhaps matches TRBD1 (9 bases). Trimming cost V 7 bases and J 7 bases, with 25 bases left between them. Looked up from germline, CDR1 is MNHEY and CDR2 is SVGAGI. There are 17 residues in the CDR3. The CDR3 bases are TGTGCCAGCAACCGCCGCGGGAGGACAGGGGTTGGCGGGGAGCTGTTTTTT. This sequence encodes CASNRRGRTGVGGELFF.

The V gene is TRBV29-1, the J gene TRBJ2-7; perhaps D is TRBD1 or TRBD2 (5 bases each). Germline CDR1 is SQVTM and CDR2 is ANQGSEA. This CDR3 is 12 amino acids long. Between the trimmed V and J ends, which lost 4 bases and 3 bases, there was a span of 10 bases. CDR3 coding DNA: TGCAGCGTTGTGGGGGATCGCTACGAGCAGTACTTC. It codes for CSVVGDRYEQYF.

The table lists this clonotype with many counts. The chain carries TRBV6-5 and TRBJ2-3; D not certain. The germline V gene encodes CDR1 MNHEY and CDR2 SVGAGI. Trimming stripped 2 bases from V and 1 base from J, with 7 bases between. The CDR3 length is 14 residues. CDR3 protein: CASSYEAGTDTQYF. The CDR3 bases are TGTGCCAGCAGTTACGAGGCGGGCACAGATACGCAGTATTTT.

This clonotype was seen a few times. The gene calls are TRBV12-3 or TRBV12-4 and TRBJ2-5; 10 positions agree with TRBD1. CDR3 length: 15 amino acids. Trimming removed 7 bases from V and 5 bases from J; junction bases left unmatched: 10. CDR3 nucleotides: TGTGCCAGCAACTCGGGACAGGGGAAGCAGGAGACCCAGTACTTC. Its protein product is CASNSGQGKQETQYF.

This clonotype showed up just a few times. The chain joins TRBV28 to TRBJ2-7, with D possibly matching TRBD2 (5 bases). The CDR3 totals 13 residues. Per the germline V gene, CDR1 is MDHEN and CDR2 is SYDVKM. V lost 3 bases, J lost 3 bases, and 9 bases lay in between. CDR3 in DNA: TGTGCCAGCAGTTTGGCCAGCGGCTACGAGCAGTACGTC. It yields the protein CASSLASGYEQYV.

This clonotype was observed at least ten times. The chain recombines TRBV12-3 or TRBV12-4 with TRBJ2-5, with a tentative D call TRBD2 (5 bases). Trimming removed 0 bases at V and 5 bases at J, with 10 bases between. The CDR3 is 14 amino acids. CDR3 region: CASSLAAGTETQYF. The DNA of the CDR3 is TGTGCCAGCAGTTTAGCTGCGGGTACGGAGACCCAGTACTTC.

This clonotype was recorded a few times. V gene TRBV20-1 combines with J gene TRBJ2-7, with D perhaps TRBD1 or TRBD2 (5 bases each). Trimming stripped 3 bases from V and 4 bases from J, with 19 bases between. The CDR3 loop spans 15 amino acids. Germline loops: CDR1 DFQATT, CDR2 SNEGSKA (reference sequence). The CDR3 loop reads CSASDPTVGRYEQYF. The DNA for the CDR3 is TGCAGTGCTAGCGACCCGACAGTGGGACGGTACGAGCAGTACTTC.

The sample holds many counts of this clonotype. The chain links TRBV19 to TRBJ2-4, with TRBD1 identical over 8 bases. V was pared by 7 bases and J by 2 bases, with 22 bases of the junction left unmatched. The CDR3 is made up of 20 amino acids. CDR1 and CDR2 (germline): LNHDA, SQIVND (reference sequence). CDR3 residues: CASTSIGGRQGLVTKNIQYF. The CDR3 DNA sequence: TGTGCCAGTACCAGTATAGGGGGGCGACAGGGGTTGGTAACCAAAAACATTCAGTACTTC.

This clonotype occurred a few times. This chain links TRBV29-1 with TRBJ1-2; 8 bases fit TRBD1. Germline loops: CDR1 SQVTM, CDR2 ANQGSEA. V lost 4 bases, J lost 4 bases, and 8 bases stayed unmatched. CDR3 length equals 14 residues. The CDR3 sequence: CSVGETGEPYGYTF. The CDR3, as DNA: TGCAGCGTTGGAGAGACAGGGGAGCCCTATGGCTACACCTTC.

This clonotype was observed many times. The chain is built from TRBV13 and TRBJ2-3, with 7 bases aligning to TRBD2. This CDR3 region has 14 residues. Germline V gene lookup returns CDR1 PRHDT and CDR2 FYEKMQ (reference sequence). The V segment lost 6 bases and the J segment 5 bases; nucleotides outside the gene matches: 8. The CDR3 nucleotides read TGTGCCAGCAGAGGGCGGGGGAGTAAAGATACGCAGTATTTT. This codes for CASRGRGSKDTQYF.

This clonotype has ten or more counts. The rearrangement joins TRBV12-3 or TRBV12-4 to TRBJ1-2, with a possible D match to TRBD1 (6 bases). CDR3 length equals 17 residues. V was cut by 6 bases and J by 1 base, with 21 bases left in between. The CDR3 DNA reads as TGTGCCAGCAGAGGGGGTGGGCAGGGACCTTATAACTATGGCTACACCTTC. This encodes CASRGGGQGPYNYGYTF.

This clonotype has ten or more counts. CDR3 sequence (DNA): TGTGCCAGCAGCCCCGGGACTCCACAGAATGGCTACACCTTC. It encodes CASSPGTPQNGYTF. V gene TRBV13 combines with J gene TRBJ1-2; tentative D call: TRBD1 (5 bases). This CDR3 has 14 amino acids. Germline V gives CDR1 PRHDT, CDR2 FYEKMQ (reference sequence). Trimming took off 5 bases at V and 6 bases at J, with 16 bases between the two ends.